The present T cell receptor (beta chain) was sequenced within a study of T-cell memory formation after mild COVID-19. Overall study findings and caveats: Clones that got smaller from day 15 to 85 had even CD4/CD8, while clones growing later tipped toward CD4+. Among contracting clones, CD4+ were mainly CM/EM and CD8+ enriched in EMRA. That cross-reactive memory joined was suggested by some responding clones appearing in pre-infection memory.

As concerns this clonotype: Its target is not known.

The germline V gene encodes CDR1 DFQATT and CDR2 SNEGSKA (reference sequence). Trimming took 4 bases from V and 7 from J; bases not matched to a gene: 5. The CDR3 spans 14 residues. Researchers used 5'RACE with constant-segment primers to make TCR alpha and TCR beta cDNA libraries that carry sample barcodes and UMIs. Each CDR3 protein is one row after TCRdb ran MiXCR on the 5' RACE reads. The profile shows about 400,000 distinct CDR3 sequences, about an eighth of them singletons. This TCR came from a man younger than 35 who had mild COVID-19 (a few samples of this study predate the infection). Cell type and time point are not known. The gene calls are TRBV20-1 and TRBJ2-1, with 12 bases lining up with TRBD2. The source material was PBMCs or a T cell subset sorted from them (not recorded which). The CDR3: CSAISTSGGNEQFF. The CDR3 DNA reads TGCAGTGCTATTAGCACTAGCGGGGGGAATGAGCAGTTCTTC.